Sequencing of this T cell receptor (beta chain) was carried out in a study of neurological immune-mediated disorders (dated by TCRdb to between 2017 and 2020). For the study in its entirety: The study compared peripheral blood TCR-beta repertoires of HTLV-I-associated myelopathy (HAM/TSP) patients, multiple sclerosis patients and healthy controls using UMI-based sequencing. Of the approximately 70 subjects in the cohort, roughly 14 were HAM/TSP patients, about 34 were multiple sclerosis patients, and roughly 20 were healthy controls. The approximately 110 TCR-beta libraries included longitudinal samples, technical triplicates and paired sorted CD4+ and CD8+ T-cell subsets alongside PBMC samples. General findings and caveats noted by the study authors: Across subjects, expanded clones never shared an identical CDR3 amino acid sequence, which suggests that the TCR-beta repertoires in every group were private. The highest TCR clonal expansion was observed in HAM/TSP patients, whereas the lowest was observed in MS patients, even when compared with healthy controls.

TCR libraries for sorted subsets were made from some 1 million sorted CD4+ or CD8+ T cells. Peripheral blood underwent Ficoll-Hypaque density gradient centrifugation to isolate PBMCs, which were then cryopreserved in liquid nitrogen. Paired sorted CD4+ and CD8+ subsets came from healthy controls, HAM/TSP patients and MS patients. cDNA synthesis used template-switch 5'RACE with a primer carrying a 10-nucleotide random unique molecular identifier tagging each TCR transcript. Each sequencing run produced over 190 million TCR-beta sequences covering 15-18 subjects. The RNeasy kit was used to extract total RNA. The KAPA Real-time Library Amplification kit was used to amplify TCR-beta VDJ regions with primers for the TCR constant region and the 5'RACE anchor. A first PCR added sample indexes and Illumina adaptors, after which a second PCR increased the library yield. After Ampure bead purification, the TCR product of roughly 650 bp was size-selected on a 2% E-gel SizeSelection system. Before pooling, library quality was checked on a Bioanalyzer, concentration was measured with Qubit, and libraries were quantified with the Kapa Library Quantification kit. An Illumina HiSeq 2500 was used to sequence the libraries paired-end at 2 x 150 bp. To increase sequence diversity, about 25-30% phiX was spiked into each library pool. Concerning the study's data processing: The UMI-based MiGEC pipeline processed quality-filtered reads and removed over 80% of raw TCR sequences during error correction. VDJ genes were aligned to IMGT germline references, and clonotypes were defined by unique CDR3 amino acid sequence plus V-J genes. Clonal expansion, Shannon diversity and CDR3 relatedness (CalcPairwiseDistances, ClusterSamples) were evaluated with VDJtools, and phylogenetic trees were built with CLCbio workbench. Expanded clones were defined as having at least 8 unique UMIs, based on coefficient-of-variation modelling across technical triplicates. TCRdb reprocessed the public reads (quality trimming at Q25 with fastp, clone calling with MiXCR) and kept in-frame beta chains. For every CDR3 protein sequence, its rows merge into one entry that carries the most common genes and DNA. These V and J calls rely on TCRdb rather than the paper's analysis. This sample holds approximately 30,000 distinct CDR3 sequences; under 30% were observed only once. The ten largest clones take up roughly 30% of the sample.

Regarding this clonotype: No cognate antigen has been identified for it. No base quality information exists; no much larger clone differs at one position.

Clipping removes 0 bases from V and 1 base from J, with 11 as the unmatched junction base count. The cysteine opens and the phenylalanine closes a CDR3 of 18 amino acids. Only the CDR3 part of the read is kept: 54 bases, read in frame from the first base. Based on the germline V gene (reference sequence), the CDR1 and CDR2 sequences are DFQATT and SNEGSKA. This receptor chain uses TRBV20-1 and TRBJ2-7; TRBD2 lines up with 11 middle nucleotides. The clonotype was recovered from a man aged 45-65 years with HTLV-1-associated myelopathy (HAM/TSP). Material for sequencing was CD4+ T cells from blood. The sequence in DNA is TGCAGTGCTAGAGATCTGCTAGCGGGGGGCCAAGCGTCCTACGAGCAGTACTTC. Its amino acids are CSARDLLAGGQASYEQYF.